In its sample, the clone carrying this T cell receptor beta chain was seen many times. Its antigen is undetermined. These data originate in a study of T cells in Graves' hyperthyroidism and ophthalmopathy. The CDR3 covers 16 residues. Trimming shortened V by 2 bases and J by 3 bases, and 17 bases separated the two germline ends. Germline V gene lookup returns CDR1 MNHEY and CDR2 SVGEGT. General study results and limits: In blood, most of the thyroid clonotypes expanded above 0.001 were also present.

TCR beta CDR3 regions were amplified from RNA. HTBI primers were employed in a first-round RT-PCR of the TCR CDR3. TCRdb ran MiXCR on the multiplex PCR reads and lists one entry per CDR3 protein. The sample contains around 620,000 distinct CDR3 sequences, roughly 15% of which appear only once. The chain has TRBV6-2 or TRBV6-3 and TRBJ2-7; D ambiguous. The source of this sequence is a woman aged 25 to 39 with Graves' hyperthyroidism. The sample taken for sequencing was blood. CDR3 in amino acids: CASSYGSGLGGYEQYF. In DNA form, the CDR3 reads TGTGCCAGCAGTTACGGTTCCGGTTTAGGTGGCTACGAGCAGTACTTC.